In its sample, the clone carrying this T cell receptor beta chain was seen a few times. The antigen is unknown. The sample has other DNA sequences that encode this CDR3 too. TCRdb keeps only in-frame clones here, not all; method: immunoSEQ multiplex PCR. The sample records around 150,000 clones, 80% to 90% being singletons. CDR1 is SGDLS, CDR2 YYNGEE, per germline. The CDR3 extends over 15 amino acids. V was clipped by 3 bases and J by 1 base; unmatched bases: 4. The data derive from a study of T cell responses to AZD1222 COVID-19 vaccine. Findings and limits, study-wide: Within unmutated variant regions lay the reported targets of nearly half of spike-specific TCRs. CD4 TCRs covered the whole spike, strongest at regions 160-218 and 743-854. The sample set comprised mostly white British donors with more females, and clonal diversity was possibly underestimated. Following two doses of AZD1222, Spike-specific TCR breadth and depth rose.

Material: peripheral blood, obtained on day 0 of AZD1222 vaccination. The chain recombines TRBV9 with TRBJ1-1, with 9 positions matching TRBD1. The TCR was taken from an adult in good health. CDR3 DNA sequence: TGTGCCAGCAGCGGGGGGGACAGGGCGAACACTGAAGCTTTCTTT. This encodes CASSGGDRANTEAFF.